The source of this T cell receptor beta chain is a study of human T cells and chemical hapten exposure (dated by TCRdb to about 2021). Context from the whole study: For sensitization, 2% DPC in acetone was applied to an approximately 2 cm by approximately 2 cm area of upper inner arm skin. Throughout the study period of 20 to 30 weeks, patients also received therapeutic DPC doses to the scalp every week. Patch testing was done on the upper back using Finn chambers containing 0.01% DPC, and results were scored after 6 days according to International Contact Dermatitis Research Group standards. Alopecia areata with under or over 50% scalp involvement, alopecia totalis and alopecia universalis were represented in the patient cohort, which was mostly female. Libraries were pooled for sequencing, and per-sample TCR yields varied mainly because of small differences in library volumes within the pool. The study tracked peripheral blood TCR repertoire changes in vivo during primary and secondary sensitization to the hapten diphenylcyclopropenone (DPC) in alopecia patients. Blood was sampled from patients pre-sensitization (week 0) and at 2, 6 and about 24 weeks after DPC sensitization. Under 30 alopecia patients gave blood for TCR sequencing at one to four time points (pre-sensitization, 2, 6 and 24 weeks).

Ten or more counts support this clonotype. Its antigen target is currently unknown. Base-call qualities are not available, and no considerably larger clone is one nucleotide away. The sample's time point, from its label and the paper: patch test 2, 6 weeks after DPC sensitization. In light of the paper, this sample's treatment or condition label describes: therapeutic diphenylcyclopropenone sensitization with weekly scalp DPC. Blood at each patch-test visit was drawn before the patch test was applied. Eligible patients were aged 18 to 70, diagnosed with alopecia, deemed suitable for DPC therapy, and excluded if pregnant. Total RNA was extracted from unfractionated whole blood collected in Tempus Blood RNA tubes. Including the terminal cysteine and phenylalanine, the CDR3 comprises 17 residues. Solely the CDR3 DNA is kept, with 51 bases framed from the first base. The germline V gene (reference sequence) sets CDR1 to MNHNY and CDR2 to SVGAGI. V is cut back by 3 bases and J by 4 bases, with 10 bases in the junction unmatched.

Study-wide conclusions, independent of this receptor: No change with DPC sensitization was found in the number of TCRs above 1 in 1000 frequency, and no evidence of global repertoire structure alterations was found. After repeated subsampling, the strength of the expansion versus patch-test correlation and the threshold at which it became significant changed. A positive correlation was found between the number of PT1 expanded TCRs and patch test score, with significance reached at thresholds 8, 16 and 32 but not 4. Expanded TCRs formed significantly more large CDR3 similarity clusters than pre-sensitization or healthy control sets, consistent with antigen-driven responses. Because all patients had alopecia, a presumed autoimmune disease, the immune response of the patients might differ from that of healthy individuals.

The library was produced with RACE. The sequencer was a NextSeq 500. During library preparation, unique molecular identifiers were attached to individual cDNA molecules so that TCRs could be counted in a quantitative, reproducible way. Each blood RNA sample was used to sequence both TCR alpha and TCR beta chains. Concerning the study's data processing: A median of around 96,000 TCRs per sample was observed, with a range of about 20,000 to 750,000. V, J and CDR3 annotation of the TCR reads was carried out using the Decombinator software suite. For the PS versus PT1 abundance plots, all samples were subsampled to the same number of TCRs (28,000). Expanded TCRs were defined as absent before sensitization and observed at least eight times at the 2-week time point. TCRdb cleaned the public reads at Q25 with fastp, built clones with MiXCR and kept in-frame beta chains. Identical CDR3 protein sequences are pooled into one entry, listed with their most common genes and DNA. TCRdb, not the original authors, processed these V and J calls. In all, the sample holds roughly 69,000 distinct CDR3 sequences, and about a tenth of those were seen once. In total, the top ten clones hold around 6.8% of the sample.

The rearranged segments are TRBV6-6 and TRBJ2-3; the junction holds 10 bases that match TRBD2. This receptor was identified in a woman in her forties or fifties with alopecia areata. Some clones in this sample may be carry-over from other donors' samples. Material: whole blood, obtained in connection with sensitization to the hapten diphenylcyclopropenone (DPC). The CDR3 in this case is CASSYSSLAGAPDTQYF. The base sequence is TGTGCCAGCAGTTATTCGTCCCTAGCGGGAGCCCCAGATACGCAGTATTTT.